This is a list of T cell receptor beta chains from one sample in a study of read filtering for tumor transcriptome and immune sequencing. TCRdb re-called the reads with MiXCR, one entry per CDR3 protein. The table lists tens of thousands of distinct CDR3 sequences, 10% to 15% of them singletons. Sequencing used a population of CD138-negative cells sorted from bone marrow. The receptors here all came from a donor at least 40 years old with multiple myeloma. Each CDR3 is given with its conserved first and last residue. D genes are given only for firm matches. Only some rows state a clone size, as once, few, many or a class for expanded clones.

D	size	V	J	DNA	CDR3
-	medium-sized	TRBV19	TRBJ2-1	TGTGCCAGTAGTATTGGAGCTTACAATGAGCAGTTCTTC	CASSIGAYNEQFF
-	many	TRBV7-6	TRBJ2-3	TGTGCCAGCAGCTCGGGACGAAGCACGCAGTATTTT	CASSSGRSTQYF
TRBD2	few	TRBV7-9	TRBJ2-7	TGTGCCAGCGCCTTCGCGGGCGGGAGCTACGAGCAGTACTTC	CASAFAGGSYEQYF
-	-	TRBV7-6	TRBJ2-3	TGTGCCAGCAGTCACGGGTTAGCGCAACTTCTAGATACGCAGTATTTT	CASSHGLAQLLDTQYF
TRBD1	many	TRBV5-1	TRBJ1-3	TGCGCCAGCAGCTTGTCGGACAGGGGCGCCGGAAACACCATATATTTT	CASSLSDRGAGNTIYF
-	-	TRBV30	TRBJ1-5	TGTGCCTGGAGTGTACGTGACAATCAGCCCCAGCATTTT	CAWSVRDNQPQHF
-	few	TRBV2	TRBJ1-1	TGTGCCAGCAGGCAGGGCGATATCGGCACTGAAGTTTTCTTT	CASRQGDIGTEVFF
TRBD2	many	TRBV29-1	TRBJ2-5	TGCAGCGTTGTCGGTCTAGCGGGATTGGAGACCCAGTACTTC	CSVVGLAGLETQYF
TRBD2	-	TRBV5-1	TRBJ2-1	TGCGCCAGCAGCTTGGATCCTAGCGGTCCCTACAATGAGCAGTTCTTC	CASSLDPSGPYNEQFF
TRBD1	many	TRBV3-1	TRBJ2-5	TGTGCCAGCTTCGGTCCGGGACAGTACTTCCAAGAGACCCAGTACTTC	CASFGPGQYFQETQYF
-	many	TRBV4-1	TRBJ2-5	TGCGCCAGCAGCCAAGCCCCGACGAGGGAGACCCAGTACTTC	CASSQAPTRETQYF
TRBD2	many	TRBV7-8	TRBJ2-1	TGTGCCAGCAGCGACAAGCGGGAGCGCTACAATGAGCAGTTCTTC	CASSDKRERYNEQFF
-	many	TRBV6-5	TRBJ1-1	TGTGCCAGCAGTTACCACGGTGTGAACACTGAAGCTTTCTTT	CASSYHGVNTEAFF
TRBD1	many	TRBV12-3/TRBV12-4	TRBJ2-5	TGTGCCAGCGCCGAATCACAGGGGGCAGAGACCCAGTACTTC	CASAESQGAETQYF
-	many	TRBV7-2	TRBJ2-1	TGTGCCAGCAGCCCCATGGATGAGCAGTTCTTC	CASSPMDEQFF
TRBD1	-	TRBV27	TRBJ1-2	TGTGCCAGCAGTCCCCGACAGGGACGAGGTACTAACTATGGCTACGCCTTC	CASSPRQGRGTNYGYAF
-	many	TRBV7-2	TRBJ2-1	TGTGCCAGCAGCTTAGCGGCACCTAATTACAATGAGCAGTTCTTC	CASSLAAPNYNEQFF
-	-	TRBV6-1	TRBJ2-5	TGTGCCGGCAGTGTCTACCCAGTTCAAGAGACCCAGTACTTC	CAGSVYPVQETQYF
-	many	TRBV6-1	TRBJ1-1	TGTGCCAGCAGTGACAGGGTGAACACTGAAGCTTTCTTT	CASSDRVNTEAFF
TRBD2	medium-sized	TRBV12-3/TRBV12-4	TRBJ2-1	TGTGCCAGCAGCCGTCGGACTAGCGGGAGGGGGAATGAGCAGTTCTTC	CASSRRTSGRGNEQFF